This T cell receptor (beta chain) emerged from a study of blood T cell repertoires in COVID-19. Generated by immunoSEQ multiplex PCR, the TCRdb table keeps only in-frame clones and is missing some. The top ten hold roughly 8.5% of the sample, which has almost 500,000 clones, 70% to 90% seen once. Per the germline V gene, CDR1 is SGHAT and CDR2 is FQNNGV. V lost 0 bases, J lost 2 bases, and 14 bases lay in between. The CDR3 has 16 residues. This chain uses TRBV11-2 with TRBJ2-7; no reliable D call. Sequenced sample: PBMCs or T cells enriched from blood (not recorded which). This TCR was sampled from a woman aged 55 to 70 who had recovered from COVID-19. CDR3 loop: CASSLDRRLTAYEQYV. The CDR3 region has the DNA TGTGCCAGCAGCTTAGATCGGAGACTGACCGCCTACGAGCAGTACGTC.